Below, 14 T cell receptor beta chains from the same sample are listed, as sequenced in a study of T cell responses to AZD1222 COVID-19 vaccine. This table comes from immunoSEQ multiplex PCR, and its TCRdb copy is limited to in-frame clones, with some not included. In the table there are 130,000 to 150,000 clones, 80% to 95% of which are singletons. The starting material was peripheral blood, obtained on day 0 of AZD1222 vaccination. The receptors derive from an adult in good health.

This sequence joins TRBV28 and TRBJ2-7; 9 positions agree with TRBD1. The CDR3 totals 15 residues. Germline-derived CDR1 and CDR2 are MDHEN and SYDVKM. J lost 4 bases, V lost 6 bases, and 10 bases had no gene match. CDR3 in amino acids: CASSLRMTGGYEQYF. CDR3 DNA sequence: TGTGCCAGCAGCCTAAGAATGACAGGGGGATACGAGCAGTACTTC.

The genes are TRBV7-6 and TRBJ2-1; the match to TRBD2 covers 11 bases. V gave up 3 bases and J gave up 4 bases; unmatched junction bases: 2. This CDR3 has 15 residues. CDR1 and CDR2 from the germline V gene are SGHVS and FNYEAQ. The CDR3 here is CASSFGLAGYNEQFF. In nucleotides, the CDR3 is TGTGCCAGCAGCTTCGGACTAGCGGGTTACAATGAGCAGTTCTTC.

J is TRBJ2-2 and V is TRBV29-1; tentatively, D is TRBD1 or TRBD2 (5 bases each). This CDR3 is 16 amino acids long. V lost 3 bases, J lost 5 bases, and 19 bases lay in between. Germline values: CDR1 SQVTM, CDR2 ANQGSEA. CDR3 residues: CSVEALTAWGTGELFF. The CDR3 bases are TGCAGCGTTGAGGCCCTGACGGCCTGGGGGACCGGGGAGCTGTTTTTT.

The chain combines TRBV30 with TRBJ2-5; weak D call: TRBD2 (5 bases). CDR3 length: 15 amino acids. The germline gives CDR1 GTSNPN, CDR2 SVGIG (reference sequence). Trimming took 0 bases from V and 1 from J, leaving 12 bases between them. In DNA, the CDR3 is TGTGCCTGGAGTGTAGTCTCCAGCGGCCAAGAGACCCAGTACTTC. Residues: CAWSVVSSGQETQYF.

The V gene is TRBV18, the J gene TRBJ1-2; 8 bases agree with TRBD1. The germline gives CDR1 KGHSH, CDR2 LQKENI. The CDR3 is 15 residues long. Unmatched junction bases numbered 6, after V lost 3 bases and J lost 3 bases. For the CDR3, the DNA is TGTGCCAGCTCACCTGAACAGGGGGGATACTATGGCTACACCTTC. It is translated as CASSPEQGGYYGYTF.

V gene TRBV11-2 combines with J gene TRBJ2-5; 7 positions match TRBD1. Germline V CDR1 and CDR2: SGHAT, FQNNGV. Germline trimming cut 6 bases from V and 5 bases from J; bases unmatched to any gene: 12. The CDR3 spans 15 residues. CDR3 nucleotides: TGTGCCAGCAGTTCTTACAGGGGAAGACGGGAGACCCAGTACTTC. This gives the protein CASSSYRGRRETQYF.

J is TRBJ2-2 and V is TRBV9; no clear D gene. The CDR3 covers 12 residues. V shed 0 bases and J shed 8 bases, with 5 bases lying between them. Germline V gene lookup returns CDR1 SGDLS and CDR2 YYNGEE. The CDR3 is CASSVVTGELFF. The CDR3 DNA sequence: TGTGCCAGCAGCGTAGTGACGGGGGAGCTGTTTTTT.

The chain joins TRBV2 to TRBJ1-5; D ambiguous. Germline CDR1 and CDR2: SNHLY and FYNNEI. This CDR3 has 13 amino acids. Trimming took off 1 base at V and 9 bases at J, with 10 bases between the two ends. The CDR3 region is CASSEESIPPQHF. CDR3 DNA sequence: TGTGCCAGCAGTGAAGAATCCATACCGCCCCAGCATTTT. Based on the CDR3 plus reference TRBV2 and TRBJ1-5, the full variable domain is EPEVTQTPSHQVTQMGQEVILRCVPISNHLYFYWYRQILGQKVEFLVSFYNNEISEKSEIFDDQFSVERPDGSNFTLKIRSTKLEDSAMYFCASSEESIPPQHFGDGTRLSIL.

The chain has TRBV29-1 and TRBJ1-2, with 9 nucleotides matching TRBD1. J was trimmed by 3 bases and V by 7 bases; bases with no gene match: 3. The CDR3 spans 12 residues. Looked up from germline, CDR1 is SQVTM and CDR2 is ANQGSEA. DNA of the CDR3: TGCAGCGCCCGACAGGGGGACTATGGCTACACCTTC. Translated: CSARQGDYGYTF.

The chain links TRBV19 to TRBJ1-1; D is possibly TRBD1 (6 bases). CDR3 length: 13 residues. Germline assignment: CDR1 LNHDA and CDR2 SQIVND (reference sequence). Trimming removed 3 bases from V and 4 bases from J, with 9 bases in between. The CDR3 protein is CASSIQGSTEAFF. The CDR3 coding sequence is TGTGCCAGTAGTATTCAGGGGTCCACTGAAGCTTTCTTT.

The genes are TRBV4-1 and TRBJ1-1; 9 bases align to TRBD1. The CDR3 length is 14 residues. V lost 6 bases, J lost 10 bases, and 12 bases stayed unmatched. Germline V gives CDR1 MGHRA, CDR2 YSYEKL. The CDR3 DNA sequence: TGCGCCAGCAGACGGACAGGGGCCGGTCAAGGAGCTTTCTTT. Protein product: CASRRTGAGQGAFF.

The J gene is TRBJ1-1, the V gene TRBV3-1 (or the pseudogene TRBV3-2); D remains ambiguous. V was cut by 6 bases and J by 0 bases, with 8 bases left in between. CDR1 LGHDT and CDR2 YNNKEL come from the germline V gene (reference sequence). The CDR3 spans 13 residues. In DNA form, the CDR3 reads TGTGCCAGCAGTATCGGTGTGAACACTGAAGCTTTCTTT. Its translation: CASSIGVNTEAFF.

The J gene is TRBJ2-6, the V gene TRBV6-2 or TRBV6-3; no reliable D call. V dropped 6 bases and J dropped 2 bases, with 20 bases sitting between them. There are 18 residues in the CDR3. In germline, CDR1 is MNHEY, CDR2 SVGEGT. The CDR3 protein is CASSNPPGAWAGANVLTF. The CDR3, as DNA: TGTGCCAGCAGCAACCCGCCGGGTGCGTGGGCTGGGGCCAACGTCCTGACTTTC.

V gene TRBV19 combines with J gene TRBJ1-4; the D is unclear. Between the trimmed V and J ends, which lost 2 bases and 4 bases, there was a span of 8 bases. CDR1 LNHDA and CDR2 SQIVND come from the germline V gene (reference sequence). CDR3 length: 14 amino acids. The CDR3 spells CASSISSFNEKLFF. The CDR3, as DNA: TGTGCCAGTAGTATATCGAGTTTTAATGAAAAACTGTTTTTT.